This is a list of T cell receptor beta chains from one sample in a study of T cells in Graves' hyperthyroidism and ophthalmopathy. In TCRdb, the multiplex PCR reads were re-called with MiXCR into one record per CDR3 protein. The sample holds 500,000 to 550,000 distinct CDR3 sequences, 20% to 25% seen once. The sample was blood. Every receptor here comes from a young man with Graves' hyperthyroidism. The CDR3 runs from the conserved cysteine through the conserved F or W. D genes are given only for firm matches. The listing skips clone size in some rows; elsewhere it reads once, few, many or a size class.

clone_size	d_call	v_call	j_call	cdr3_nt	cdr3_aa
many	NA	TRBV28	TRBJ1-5	TGTGCCAGCACCTCAGCCGGGACCGTTAATCAGCCCCAGCATTTT	CASTSAGTVNQPQHF
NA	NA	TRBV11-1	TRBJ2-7	TGTGCCAGCAGCTTATTGGCAGGGAACGAGCAGTACTTC	CASSLLAGNEQYF
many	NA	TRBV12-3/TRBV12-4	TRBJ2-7	TGTGCCAGCAGAGGTTCGGGTGAGCAGTACTTC	CASRGSGEQYF
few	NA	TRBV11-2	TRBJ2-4	TGTGCCAGCAGCCCAGTCGGGGGTCTGGGTGGCATTAAGTACTTC	CASSPVGGLGGIKYF
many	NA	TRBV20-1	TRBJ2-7	TGCAGTTGCGGCGCCGAGTCCTACGAGCAGTACTTC	CSCGAESYEQYF
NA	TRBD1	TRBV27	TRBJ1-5	TGTGCCAGCAGTCCAATAACAGGGGTGAGCAATCAGCCCCAGCATTTT	CASSPITGVSNQPQHF
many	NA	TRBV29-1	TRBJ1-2	TGCAGCGTTGAAGACGGACGTATAACCTATGGCTACACCTTC	CSVEDGRITYGYTF
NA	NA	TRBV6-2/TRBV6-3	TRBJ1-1	TGTGCCTCCCCGGGACCTCGGAACACTGAAGCTTTCTTT	CASPGPRNTEAFF
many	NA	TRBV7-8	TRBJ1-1	TGTGCCAGCAGCGTAGCCCCATGGGACACTGAAGCTTTCTTT	CASSVAPWDTEAFF
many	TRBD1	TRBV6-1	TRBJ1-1	TGTGCCAGCAGTCCCGGGACAGGGGCTGTTTTCGCTGAAGCTTTCTTT	CASSPGTGAVFAEAFF
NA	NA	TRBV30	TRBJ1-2	TGTGCCTGGAGTGTTTACAGAGGCGTAAGCTATGGCTACACCTTC	CAWSVYRGVSYGYTF
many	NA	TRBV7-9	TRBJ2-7	TGTGCCAGCAGCCCACCAACACCTACCTACGAGCAGTACTTC	CASSPPTPTYEQYF
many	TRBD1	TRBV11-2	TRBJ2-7	TGTGCCAGCAGCTTCGATGGGACAGGATCGTCCTACGAGCAGTACTTC	CASSFDGTGSSYEQYF
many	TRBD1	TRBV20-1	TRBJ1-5	TGCAGTGCTAGAGTGCAAGGACAGGGTGACGGTCAGCCCCAGCATTTT	CSARVQGQGDGQPQHF
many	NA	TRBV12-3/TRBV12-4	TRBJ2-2	TGTGCCAGCAGTTCCCGGACAACGAACACCGGGGAGCTGTTTTTT	CASSSRTTNTGELFF
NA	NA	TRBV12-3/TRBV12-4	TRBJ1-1	TGTGCCAGCACCTCTCAACTGGGCTCTGAAGCTTTCTTT	CASTSQLGSEAFF
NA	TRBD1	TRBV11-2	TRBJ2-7	TGTGCCAGCAGCCCCGGGACAGATCCCTCGGAGCAGTACTTC	CASSPGTDPSEQYF
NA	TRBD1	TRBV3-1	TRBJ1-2	TGTGCCAGCAGCCAAGCGATACAGGGGTCAAACTATGGCTACACCTTC	CASSQAIQGSNYGYTF
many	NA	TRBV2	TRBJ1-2	TGTGCCAGCAGTGTCGGAGGGGCCGGCTATGGCTACACCTTC	CASSVGGAGYGYTF
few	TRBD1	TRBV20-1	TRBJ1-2	TGCAGTGCTAGAGTGCAGGGGGTGGGCGGCTACACCTTC	CSARVQGVGGYTF
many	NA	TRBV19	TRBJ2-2	TGTGCCAGGTCCGCTCGGGACGGCAACACCGGGGAGCTGTTTTTT	CARSARDGNTGELFF
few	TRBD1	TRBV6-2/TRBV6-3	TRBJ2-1	TGTGCCAGCAGGCAGTTGGACAGGGGGGCCAATGAGCAGTTCTTC	CASRQLDRGANEQFF
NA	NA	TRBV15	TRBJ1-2	TGTGCCACCAGCGGAGCTGGCCTGGGCTACACCTTC	CATSGAGLGYTF
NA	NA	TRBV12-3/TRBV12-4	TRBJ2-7	TGTGCCAGCAGTTCTGGTGGGTTGAGCGAGCAGTACTTC	CASSSGGLSEQYF
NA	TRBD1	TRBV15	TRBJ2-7	TGTGCCACCAGCTCACCTTCGGACAGGGGGTCCTACGAGCAGTACTTC	CATSSPSDRGSYEQYF
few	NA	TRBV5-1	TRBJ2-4	TGCGCCAGCAGCGATACAGGGTTGGACATTAAGTACTTC	CASSDTGLDIKYF
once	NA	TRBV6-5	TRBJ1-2	TGTGCCAGCAGTTATTCCGCCAGGGTAATTCAAGGCTACACCTTC	CASSYSARVIQGYTF
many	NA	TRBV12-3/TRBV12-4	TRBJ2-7	TGTGCCAGCAGTTTCACAGGCTACGAGCAGTACTTC	CASSFTGYEQYF
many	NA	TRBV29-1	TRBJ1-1	TGCAGCGTTGTGGAGGGCATGGAAGCTTTCTTT	CSVVEGMEAFF
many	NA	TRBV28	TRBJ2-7	TGTGCCAGCAGTAACACCGACGAGCAGTACTTC	CASSNTDEQYF
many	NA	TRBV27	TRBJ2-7	TGTGCCAGCAGTTTTAATCGGAAGTACGAGCAGTACTTC	CASSFNRKYEQYF
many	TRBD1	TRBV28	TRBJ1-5	TGTGCCAGCAGGGCCGGGACAGGGTTCAATCAGCCCCAGCATTTT	CASRAGTGFNQPQHF
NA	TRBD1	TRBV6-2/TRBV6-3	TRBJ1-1	TGTGCCAGCAGTTACGCGGAGGGCAGGGGGAAAGAATACACTGAAGCTTTCTTT	CASSYAEGRGKEYTEAFF
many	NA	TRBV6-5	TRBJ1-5	TGTGCCAGCAGTTCCGACAGGAGCTATCAGCCCCAGCATTTT	CASSSDRSYQPQHF
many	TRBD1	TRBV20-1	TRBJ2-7	TGCAGTGCTAGAGACGCGGACAGGGTAACCTACGAGCAGTACTTC	CSARDADRVTYEQYF
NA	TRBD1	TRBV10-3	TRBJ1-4	TGTGCCATCAGTGGACAGGGGCGAAATGAAAAACTGTTTTTT	CAISGQGRNEKLFF
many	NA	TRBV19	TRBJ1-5	TGTGCCAGTAGTATCAAGGGACCGCAAACCATTCAGCCCCAGCATTTT	CASSIKGPQTIQPQHF
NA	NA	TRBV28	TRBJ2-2	TGTGCCAGCGGAGGGGGAGGGCCATACACCGGGGAGCTGTTTTTT	CASGGGGPYTGELFF
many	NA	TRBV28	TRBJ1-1	TGTGCCAGCAGTTTAGAGGGAGATAACACTGAAGCTTTCTTT	CASSLEGDNTEAFF
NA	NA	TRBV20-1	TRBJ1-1	TGCAGTGCTGGGACAACGAACACTGAAGCTTTCTTT	CSAGTTNTEAFF
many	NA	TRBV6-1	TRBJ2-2	TGTGCCAGCAGGGTATATGGTGGGGGGCCCACCGGGGAGCTGTTTTTT	CASRVYGGGPTGELFF
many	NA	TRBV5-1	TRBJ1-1	TGCGCCAGCAGCCTACTGGGCCCTGGGACTGAAGCTTTCTTT	CASSLLGPGTEAFF
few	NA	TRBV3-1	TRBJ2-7	TGTGCCAGCAGCCAAGATGTCGCTTCTCCCTACGAGCAGTACTTC	CASSQDVASPYEQYF
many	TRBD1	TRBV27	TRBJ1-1	TGTGCCAGCAGTATAAGGAGTGGCAGGGGGCGATGGAACACTGAAGCTTTCTTT	CASSIRSGRGRWNTEAFF
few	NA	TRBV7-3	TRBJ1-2	TGTGCCACCCCCCCCGGGGACACCGCTAACTATGGCTACACCTTC	CATPPGDTANYGYTF
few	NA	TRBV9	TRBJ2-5	TGTGCCAGCAGCGTAGATTATGAGACCCAGTACTTC	CASSVDYETQYF